This T cell receptor (beta chain) appears in the sequencing data of a study of identifying expanded T cells in peripheral blood. Sequencing was performed with immunoSEQ multiplex PCR; in TCRdb, only in-frame clones are kept and a portion is missing. The sample has some 97,000 clones; around 90% are singletons. Per germline, CDR1 SNHLY and CDR2 FYNNEI. This CDR3 is built from 15 residues. Between the trimmed V and J ends, which lost 0 bases and 4 bases, there was a span of 12 bases. Details on this clone: What it recognizes is unknown.

Collection occurred without any documented infections or immune events in donors. Study findings and constraints: Technical replicates showed roughly 1.2 changed clones; about two weeks roughly 15; four weeks 19. Across healthy donors, higher total template counts meant significantly greater approximately two-week count variance.

This TCR was recovered from a person aged 18 to 75 in good health. Sequences were obtained from blood. The chain combines TRBV2 with TRBJ1-2; D remains unclear. CDR3 bases: TGTGCCAGCAGTGAAGCGGGCCAGCCTCTCTATGGCTACACCTTC. It yields the protein CASSEAGQPLYGYTF.